One T cell receptor beta chain is described in this entry. In the study's own analysis: Amplification of reference gene primers was used by the study to estimate nucleated cell counts. Using immunoSEQ multiplex PCR, the repertoire was profiled, and TCRdb retains in-frame clones only, with some absent. V, J and clone size were drawn from that table, and D and trimming were deduced from the DNA. This repertoire shows approximately 410,000 clones, 70% to 90% found once; its top ten account for under 1.5%. The data originate from a study of blood T cell repertoires in COVID-19. Across the whole study: Material from acute and convalescent COVID-19 was sourced from the United States, Italy and Spain. PBMCs, B-cell-depleted T cells, or T cells were the source of the cDNA or gDNA that made up the material.

J lost 6 bases, V lost 5 bases, and 12 bases had no gene match. CDR3 size: 17 residues. The germline CDR1 and CDR2 sequences are MGHRA and YSYEKL. The rearrangement uses TRBV4-1 and TRBJ2-7; 14 bases align to TRBD2. The clonotype originates from a woman in her 30s with active or convalescent COVID-19. What was sequenced was peripheral blood. CDR3 sequence: CASSYLGTSGRGAEQYF. CDR3 nucleotides: TGCGCCAGCAGCTACTTAGGGACTAGCGGGAGAGGGGCCGAGCAGTACTTC.